This TCR beta chain was sequenced in a study of technical replicates of blood from several donors. Trimming stripped 3 bases from V and 2 bases from J, with 11 bases between. CDR1 and CDR2 from the germline V gene are MDHEN and SYDVKM. There are 14 residues in the CDR3. Repertoires were generated with immunoSEQ multiplex PCR, while TCRdb's copy carries only in-frame clones and drops some. The data contain around 80,000 clones, 90% to 97% of them seen just once; the ten biggest clones take up approximately 0.32%. A single count supports this clone. The origin of this receptor is a human donor in good health. The chain carries TRBV28 and TRBJ2-7; D not certain. The specimen sequenced was T cells isolated from PBMCs. CDR3 bases: TGTGCCAGCAGTTTCTTCACGGGTGCCTACGAGCAGTACTTC. Amino acid sequence: CASSFFTGAYEQYF.